Here is one T cell receptor beta chain with its context. The target antigen is unknown. Profiling relied on immunoSEQ multiplex PCR, and the TCRdb table lists in-frame clones only, not all of them. The repertoire includes some 90,000 clones, roughly 73% of them detected once, and 9.4% sits in the top ten. The data stem from a study of PD-1 blockade in classical Hodgkin lymphoma. Across the whole study: Nivolumab dosed at 3 mg/kg went to patients intravenously every 2 weeks.

Indicated time point: cycle 4 day 1 (C4D1), after 5 to 7 weeks of nivolumab. Exposure to brentuximab vedotin varied, and each patient had relapsed following autologous stem cell transplantation. The study's findings and limits: With CD4+ cells, TCR diversity rose significantly by C4D1, but not with CD8+ cells.

This TCR derives from a human donor with classical Hodgkin lymphoma. This specimen consisted of peripheral blood mononuclear cells (PBMCs), obtained before the fourth cycle of nivolumab.

The CDR3 region has the DNA TGTGCCGTCCGATCCGGGACGGGGGTCTACGAGCAGTACTTC. It yields the protein CAVRSGTGVYEQYF. This chain uses TRBV6-1 with TRBJ2-7; maybe TRBD2 (6 bases). Germline V gene sequence: CDR1 MNHNS, CDR2 SASEGT. Trimming stripped 11 bases from V and 3 bases from J, with 20 bases between. This CDR3 comprises 14 residues.